Listed here are 32 T cell receptor beta chains from one sample, sequenced in a study of blood T cells in healthy people across ages. For the second PCR, which ran for roughly 7 to 11 cycles, a sample-barcoded 5' primer and a J-beta primer mix were used. TCRdb redid the calling of the 5' RACE reads with MiXCR, one entry per CDR3 protein. The repertoire consists of 270,000 or so distinct CDR3 sequences, with about 25% occurring once and the leading ten covering around 29%. The sequenced sample consisted of blood. Receptor source: a woman in her 70s in good health.

This clonotype was counted only a few times. The CDR3: CASSLASATNEKLFF. CDR3 coding DNA: TGCGCCAGCAGCTTGGCCTCCGCAACTAATGAAAAACTGTTTTTT. The rearrangement uses TRBV5-1 and TRBJ1-4, with D uncertain. Between the trimmed V and J ends, which lost 0 bases and 0 bases, there was a span of 6 bases. The CDR3 covers 15 residues. The germline gives CDR1 SGHRS, CDR2 YFSETQ.

The V and J genes are TRBV20-1 and TRBJ2-7; 10 nucleotides align to TRBD2. V lost 5 bases to trimming and J lost 6 bases; unmatched junction nucleotides: 13. This CDR3 is built from 15 residues. Germline V gives CDR1 DFQATT, CDR2 SNEGSKA (reference sequence). The CDR3 sequence is CSAPIAGGAASEQYF. For the CDR3, the DNA is TGCAGTGCTCCTATAGCGGGGGGCGCCGCCTCCGAGCAGTACTTC.

The V and J genes are TRBV6-5 and TRBJ2-7; D possibly matches TRBD1 or TRBD2 (5 bases each). Germline CDR1 and CDR2: MNHEY and SVGAGI. The CDR3 runs to 15 residues. With 2 bases removed from V and 4 bases from J, the gap between germline ends came to 15 bases. CDR3 nucleotides: TGTGCCAGCAGTTACGGGGTTTTTGGGGGTTACGAGCAGTACTTC. Translated, it gives CASSYGVFGGYEQYF.

The J gene is TRBJ2-5, the V gene TRBV20-1; 9 nucleotides match TRBD2. The better agreement between TRBJ2-7 and the DNA end casts doubt on the J call. CDR1 and CDR2 from the germline V gene are DFQATT and SNEGSKA (reference sequence). CDR3 size: 15 residues. Here the CDR3 reads CSASQGGRGFYEQYF. CDR3 bases: TGCAGTGCTAGTCAGGGCGGGAGGGGTTTTTACGAGCAGTACTTC.

This chain uses TRBV7-9 with TRBJ2-5; TRBD1 might be the D (6 bases). This CDR3 comprises 15 residues. Trimming took off 6 bases at V and 5 bases at J, with 19 bases between the two ends. Germline loops: CDR1 SEHNR, CDR2 FQNEAQ (reference sequence). The CDR3 region has the DNA TGTGCCAGCAGTTCCCAAACCAGGGGCGGGGAGACCCAGTACTTC. This gives the protein CASSSQTRGGETQYF.

The genes are TRBV7-9 and TRBJ2-1; 12 nucleotides match TRBD2. This CDR3 region has 14 residues. Germline CDR1 SEHNR, CDR2 FQNEAQ (reference sequence). The V and J ends lost 5 bases and 10 bases, in that order; junction bases with no gene match: 6. CDR3 DNA: TGTGCCAGCAGCCCCGAGCTAGCGGGAGGGGAGCAGTTCTTC. This translates into CASSPELAGGEQFF.

This clonotype was detected a few times. The chain is built from TRBV20-1 and TRBJ1-5, with D unresolved. V dropped 3 bases and J dropped 0 bases, with 12 bases sitting between them. CDR1 and CDR2 (germline): DFQATT, SNEGSKA (reference sequence). The CDR3 length is 15 residues. The CDR3 protein is CSASSSDYSNQPQHF. The CDR3, as DNA: TGCAGTGCTAGTTCCAGTGATTATAGCAATCAGCCCCAGCATTTT.

The rearrangement links TRBV18 to TRBJ2-1, with 15 bases lining up with TRBD2. Germline CDR1 and CDR2: KGHSH and LQKENI. The CDR3 extends over 18 amino acids. The V and J ends lost 3 bases and 1 base, in that order; junction bases with no gene match: 4. CDR3 in DNA: TGTGCCAGCTCACCTTTGGGGACTAGCGGGAGGTCCTACAATGAGCAGTTCTTC. It specifies CASSPLGTSGRSYNEQFF.

In this sample, this clonotype turned up many times. The chain has TRBV20-1 and TRBJ2-1; 7 nucleotides line up with TRBD2. This CDR3 comprises 15 residues. Trimming took 5 bases from V and 6 from J; bases not matched to a gene: 13. CDR1 is DFQATT and CDR2 is SNEGSKA in the germline V gene (reference sequence). The CDR3 here is CSAEKTGTMSNEQFF. CDR3 DNA sequence: TGCAGTGCTGAAAAAACCGGGACTATGAGCAATGAGCAGTTCTTC.

This clonotype was counted only a few times. This chain uses TRBV4-1 with TRBJ2-5; D assignment may be TRBD1 or TRBD2 (6 bases each). CDR1 is MGHRA and CDR2 is YSYEKL in the germline V gene. CDR3 length: 17 residues. Trimming took 0 bases from V and 2 from J, leaving 16 bases between them. The CDR3, as DNA: TGCGCCAGCAGCCAAGAAATCCCCACAGGGAGGCAAGAGACCCAGTACTTC. It specifies CASSQEIPTGRQETQYF.

The chain carries TRBV20-1 and TRBJ2-4; no clear D gene. Trimming removed 6 bases at V and 0 bases at J, with 15 bases between. The CDR3 runs 15 residues. CDR1 is DFQATT and CDR2 is SNEGSKA in the germline V gene (reference sequence). The CDR3 loop reads CSAIGRIKAKNIQYF. The DNA for the CDR3 is TGCAGTGCGATCGGTAGAATTAAAGCCAAAAACATTCAGTACTTC.

This clonotype was seen repeatedly, ten times or more. The CDR3 region has the DNA TGTGCCAGCAGTTGGGGGGCTGCAGATACGCAGTATTTT. Translated: CASSWGAADTQYF. The chain couples TRBV28 to TRBJ2-3; D assignment may be TRBD1 or TRBD2 (6 bases each). CDR1 and CDR2 from the germline V gene are MDHEN and SYDVKM. Between the trimmed V and J ends, which lost 4 bases and 4 bases, there was a span of 9 bases. CDR3 length equals 13 residues.

This clonotype has more than one count but fewer than ten. This chain uses TRBV20-1 with TRBJ2-1; 7 bases align to TRBD1. There are 14 residues in the CDR3. The V and J ends lost 5 bases and 0 bases, in that order; junction bases with no gene match: 4. Germline CDR1 is DFQATT and CDR2 is SNEGSKA (reference sequence). The CDR3 here is CSARDRPSYNEQFF. In DNA form, the CDR3 reads TGCAGTGCTCGGGACAGACCCTCCTACAATGAGCAGTTCTTC.

This chain links TRBV20-1 with TRBJ2-1; 8 bases are shared with TRBD2. Germline V CDR1 and CDR2: DFQATT, SNEGSKA (reference sequence). This CDR3 is built from 13 residues. The CDR3 coding sequence is TGCACTTGCAGGGCAGCGGGAGCGCCTGAGCAGTTCTTC. Protein: CTCRAAGAPEQFF.

The table lists this clonotype with a few counts. CDR3 in amino acids: CASSQLGTDSTDTQYF. The CDR3 region has the DNA TGTGCCAGCAGTCAACTCGGGACAGATAGCACAGATACGCAGTATTTT. This chain connects TRBV28 to TRBJ2-3; 7 nucleotides match TRBD1. Per germline, CDR1 MDHEN and CDR2 SYDVKM. This CDR3 has 16 amino acids. Trimming removed 5 bases from V and 0 bases from J; junction bases left unmatched: 8.

This clonotype occurred many times. This chain joins TRBV7-2 and TRBJ2-1; 11 bases are a match to TRBD2. V was clipped by 6 bases and J by 2 bases; unmatched bases: 3. The V gene's germline CDR1 is SGHTA and CDR2 FQGNSA. The CDR3 is 15 amino acids. The CDR3 bases are TGTGCCAGCAGGGTAGCGGGAGGGCCCTACAATGAGCAGTTCTTC. Amino acid sequence: CASRVAGGPYNEQFF.

This clonotype was counted between two and nine times. The chain carries TRBV5-1 and TRBJ2-1; 11 nucleotides align to TRBD2. The CDR3 extends over 14 amino acids. Germline CDR1 is SGHRS and CDR2 is YFSETQ. V lost 0 bases to trimming and J lost 9 bases; unmatched junction nucleotides: 2. CDR3 amino acids: CASSLEGTSGEQFF. The CDR3 DNA is TGCGCCAGCAGCTTGGAGGGGACTAGCGGTGAGCAGTTCTTC. Drawing the rest from reference TRBV5-1 and TRBJ2-1, the complete variable domain is KAGVTQTPRYLIKTRGQQVTLSCSPISGHRSVSWYQQTPGQGLQFLFEYFSETQRNKGNFPGRFSGRQFSNSRSEMNVSTLELGDSALYLCASSLEGTSGEQFFGPGTRLTVL.

This clonotype was seen repeatedly, ten times or more. V is TRBV7-6 and J is TRBJ2-5; 7 nucleotides align to TRBD2. The J call is doubtful: the DNA matches TRBJ2-7 better. The CDR3 has 15 residues. In germline, CDR1 is SGHVS, CDR2 FNYEAQ. The CDR3 protein is CASSLVAGAGHEQYF. Here the CDR3 DNA reads TGTGCCAGCAGCTTAGTGGCGGGAGCAGGCCACGAGCAGTACTTC.

This clonotype was detected many times. This chain uses TRBV12-3 or TRBV12-4 with TRBJ2-2, with D perhaps given as TRBD1 or TRBD2 (5 bases each). The germline V and J ends were trimmed by 3 bases and 6 bases, with 17 bases remaining between them. The CDR3 runs to 16 residues. The CDR3 loop reads CASSFSRGSKSGELFF. CDR3 coding DNA: TGTGCCAGCAGTTTTTCGAGGGGCTCTAAGTCCGGGGAGCTGTTTTTT.

The J gene is TRBJ2-5, the V gene TRBV4-1; D ambiguous. The CDR3 has 13 amino acids. The ends were cut back, 0 bases at V and 5 bases at J, with 7 bases in the middle. The V gene's germline CDR1 is MGHRA and CDR2 YSYEKL. The CDR3: CASSQDGLETQYF. The CDR3 nucleotides read TGCGCCAGCAGCCAAGATGGTCTGGAGACCCAGTACTTC.

This chain links TRBV6-2 or TRBV6-3 with TRBJ2-2; 8 bases are shared with TRBD1. CDR1 is MNHEY, CDR2 SVGEGT, per germline. The CDR3 has 15 amino acids. V dropped 7 bases and J dropped 5; count of bases not matched to a gene: 9. The DNA of the CDR3 is TGTGCCAGCACCCCCAGCCAGGGGGCAACCGGGGAGCTGTTTTTT. This gives the protein CASTPSQGATGELFF.

This clonotype was observed a few times. The chain has TRBV9 and TRBJ1-4; possibly TRBD1 for D (6 bases). The CDR3 is 15 amino acids. Germline lookup yields CDR1 SGDLS and CDR2 YYNGEE. The ends were cut back, 0 bases at V and 7 bases at J, with 13 bases in the middle. CDR3 residues: CASSVAGARSEKLFF. The CDR3 nucleotides read TGTGCCAGCAGCGTAGCGGGGGCACGGAGTGAAAAACTGTTTTTT. The complete variable domain, with remaining parts taken from reference TRBV9 and TRBJ1-4, reads DSGVTQTPKHLITATGQRVTLRCSPRSGDLSVYWYQQSLDQGLQFLIQYYNGEERAKGNILERFSAQQFPDLHSELNLSSLELGDSALYFCASSVAGARSEKLFFGSGTQLSVL.

This clonotype has just a few counts. The chain employs TRBV12-3 or TRBV12-4 and TRBJ2-5, with D uncertain. Trimming stripped 1 base from V and 3 bases from J, with 9 bases between. CDR3 length: 14 residues. CDR3 residues: CASSLDLVEETQYF. CDR3 nucleotide sequence: TGTGCCAGCAGTTTAGATCTCGTAGAAGAGACCCAGTACTTC.

The V and J genes are TRBV9 and TRBJ2-2, with 10 bases aligning to TRBD1. Germline CDR1 is SGDLS and CDR2 is YYNGEE. This CDR3 is built from 16 residues. The junction had 4 bases not matched to a gene; V was cut back by 0 bases and J by 5 bases. The CDR3 region is CASSVAGQGGTGELFF. CDR3 in DNA: TGTGCCAGCAGCGTAGCAGGACAGGGGGGTACCGGGGAGCTGTTTTTT.

In this sample, this clonotype turned up a few times. This chain connects TRBV10-3 to TRBJ2-5, with D possibly being TRBD2 (6 bases). The DNA matches TRBJ2-7 better at its end, which makes the J call doubtful. The CDR3 is 12 amino acids. Looked up from germline, CDR1 is ENHRY and CDR2 is SYGVKD. This CDR3 reads CAIGGTVNEQYF. CDR3 nucleotides: TGTGCCATCGGGGGGACCGTGAACGAGCAGTACTTC.

The rearrangement links TRBV2 to TRBJ1-2; D is perhaps TRBD1 (6 bases). The V end lost 6 bases, the J end lost 10 bases, and 27 bases lay between the germline ends. This CDR3 comprises 16 residues. Germline lookup yields CDR1 SNHLY and CDR2 FYNNEI. The CDR3 spells CASRDYPDRRVGTYTF. The CDR3 DNA reads as TGTGCCAGCAGGGACTACCCCGACAGGAGGGTTGGGACCTACACCTTC.

The V and J genes are TRBV7-2 and TRBJ2-3, with D tentatively TRBD1 (5 bases). The CDR3 runs 13 residues. Trimming removed 9 bases at V and 4 bases at J, with 14 bases between. Germline V gives CDR1 SGHTA, CDR2 FQGNSA. CDR3 in amino acids: CASKAWGADTQYF. For the CDR3, the DNA is TGTGCCAGTAAAGCATGGGGCGCAGATACGCAGTATTTT. Combining the CDR3 with reference TRBV7-2 and TRBJ2-3 gives the whole variable domain GAGVSQSPSNKVTEKGKDVELRCDPISGHTALYWYRQSLGQGLEFLIYFQGNSAPDKSGLPSDRFSAERTGGSVSTLTIQRTQQEDSAVYLCASKAWGADTQYFGPGTRLTVL.

This chain links TRBV3-1 with TRBJ1-2, with TRBD1 identical over 9 bases. The V and J ends lost 1 base and 8 bases, in that order; junction bases with no gene match: 11. Looked up from germline, CDR1 is LGHDT and CDR2 is YNNKEL (reference sequence). The CDR3 has 16 residues. DNA for the CDR3: TGTGCCAGCAGCCAAGGGACAGGGGTAAACAGAGGGGGCTACACCTTC. Its protein product is CASSQGTGVNRGGYTF. Supplemented by reference TRBV3-1 and TRBJ1-2, the full variable domain reads DTAVSQTPKYLVTQMGNDKSIKCEQNLGHDTMYWYKQDSKKFLKIMFSYNNKELIINETVPNRFSPKSPDKAHLNLHINSLELGDSAVYFCASSQGTGVNRGGYTFGSGTRLTVV.

CDR3 sequence (DNA): TGCGCCAGCAGCGAAGTTAGCGGTTATGGCTACACCTTC. It encodes CASSEVSGYGYTF. The chain joins TRBV5-1 to TRBJ1-2; D uncertain. This CDR3 is built from 13 residues. CDR1 and CDR2 from the germline V gene are SGHRS and YFSETQ. V lost 4 bases and J lost 5, with 12 bases in between. The full variable domain, rest sourced from reference TRBV5-1 and TRBJ1-2, is KAGVTQTPRYLIKTRGQQVTLSCSPISGHRSVSWYQQTPGQGLQFLFEYFSETQRNKGNFPGRFSGRQFSNSRSEMNVSTLELGDSALYLCASSEVSGYGYTFGSGTRLTVV.

The J gene is TRBJ2-1, the V gene TRBV7-2, with D unresolved. Germline loops: CDR1 SGHTA, CDR2 FQGNSA. Between the trimmed V and J ends, which lost 6 bases and 4 bases, there was a span of 16 bases. The CDR3 totals 15 residues. In DNA form, the CDR3 reads TGTGCCAGCAGGTCGGGTAAGGCTGGGTACAATGAGCAGTTCTTC. The encoded protein is CASRSGKAGYNEQFF.

This chain connects TRBV5-1 to TRBJ2-5, with D possibly being TRBD2 (5 bases). Between the trimmed V and J ends, which lost 4 bases and 3 bases, there was a span of 10 bases. CDR1 SGHRS and CDR2 YFSETQ come from the germline V gene. This CDR3 region has 13 residues. The CDR3 here is CASSLQAEETQYF. The CDR3 nucleotides read TGCGCCAGCAGCCTGCAAGCGGAAGAGACCCAGTACTTC.

The V and J genes are TRBV7-9 and TRBJ2-1; no reliable D call. Germline assignment: CDR1 SEHNR and CDR2 FQNEAQ (reference sequence). V was clipped by 3 bases and J by 3 bases, with 15 bases between them. The CDR3 totals 16 residues. The CDR3 loop reads CASSFVMTGNYNEQFF. The DNA for the CDR3 is TGTGCCAGCAGCTTCGTCATGACTGGCAACTACAATGAGCAGTTCTTC.